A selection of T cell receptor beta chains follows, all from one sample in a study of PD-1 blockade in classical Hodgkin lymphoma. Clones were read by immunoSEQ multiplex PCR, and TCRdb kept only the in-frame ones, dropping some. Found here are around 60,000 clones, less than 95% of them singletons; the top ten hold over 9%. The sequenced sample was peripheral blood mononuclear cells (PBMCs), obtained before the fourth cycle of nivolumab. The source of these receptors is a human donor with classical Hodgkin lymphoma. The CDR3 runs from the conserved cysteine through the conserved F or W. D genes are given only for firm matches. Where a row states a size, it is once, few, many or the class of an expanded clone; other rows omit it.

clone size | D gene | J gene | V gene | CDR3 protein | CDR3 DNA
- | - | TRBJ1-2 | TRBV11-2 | CASSQREHYGYTF | TGTGCCAGCAGCCAACGGGAGCACTATGGCTACACCTTC
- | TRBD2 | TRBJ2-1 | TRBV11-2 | CASSLTSRNEQFF | TGTGCCAGCAGCTTGACTAGCCGGAATGAGCAGTTCTTC
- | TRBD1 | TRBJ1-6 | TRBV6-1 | CASSQGGGSPLHF | TGTGCCAGCAGTCAAGGGGGCGGCTCACCCCTCCACTTT
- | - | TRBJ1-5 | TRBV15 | CATSRDSQPQHF | TGTGCCACCAGCAGAGATAGTCAGCCCCAGCATTTT
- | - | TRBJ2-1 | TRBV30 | CAWNRDTSYNEQFF | TGTGCCTGGAACCGGGACACCTCCTACAATGAGCAGTTCTTC
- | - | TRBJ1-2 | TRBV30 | CAWRLHQGHGYTF | TGTGCCTGGAGGCTCCATCAGGGTCATGGCTACACCTTC
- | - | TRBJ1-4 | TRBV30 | CAWSGGEKLFF | TGTGCCTGGAGCGGGGGCGAAAAACTGTTTTTT
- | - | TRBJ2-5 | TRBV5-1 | CASSSWGVWETQYF | TGCGCCAGCAGCTCATGGGGAGTTTGGGAGACCCAGTACTTC
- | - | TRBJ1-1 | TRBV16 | CASSQTENTEAFF | TGTGCCAGCAGCCAAACGGAGAACACTGAAGCTTTCTTT
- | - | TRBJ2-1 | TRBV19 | CASTIGGPRYNEQFF | TGTGCCAGTACCATTGGCGGGCCTAGGTACAATGAGCAGTTCTTC
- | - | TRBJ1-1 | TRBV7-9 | CASSPRPGPQRAEAFF | TGTGCCAGCAGCCCTCGACCGGGTCCCCAACGGGCTGAAGCTTTCTTT
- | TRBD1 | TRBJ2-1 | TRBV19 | CASSGSRTGPRKIQFF | TGTGCCAGCTCAGGCAGTCGGACAGGGCCAAGAAAAATCCAGTTCTTC
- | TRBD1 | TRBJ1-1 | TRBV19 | CASSIGTGAEAFF | TGTGCCAGTAGTATCGGGACAGGGGCTGAAGCTTTCTTT
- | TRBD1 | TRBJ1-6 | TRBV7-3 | CASSFDRGSPLHF | TGTGCCAGCAGCTTTGACAGGGGCTCACCCCTCCACTTT
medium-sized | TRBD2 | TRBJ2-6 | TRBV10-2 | CASSLAGGAGANVLTF | TGCGCCAGCAGCCTAGCGGGGGGAGCTGGGGCCAACGTCCTGACTTTC
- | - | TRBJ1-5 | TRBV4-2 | CASSQVKSRQPQHF | TGTGCCAGCAGCCAAGTTAAGTCGCGACAGCCCCAGCATTTT
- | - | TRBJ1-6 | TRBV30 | CAWSVSSSHSPLHF | TGTGCCTGGAGTGTTAGCAGTTCCCATTCACCCCTCCACTTT
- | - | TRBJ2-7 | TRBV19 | CASKMDMPSYEQYF | TGTGCCAGTAAAATGGACATGCCTTCCTACGAGCAGTACTTC
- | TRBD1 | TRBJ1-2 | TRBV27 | CASSPRPTGGGSGYTF | TGTGCCAGCAGCCCAAGACCGACAGGGGGCGGTTCAGGCTACACCTTC
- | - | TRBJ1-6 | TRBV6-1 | CASTHLGTGNSPLHF | TGTGCCAGCACCCACCTAGGGACGGGAAATTCACCCCTCCACTTT
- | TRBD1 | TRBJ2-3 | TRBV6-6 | CASSYLGRGRADTQYF | TGTGCCAGCAGTTACTTGGGCAGGGGGCGCGCAGATACGCAGTATTTT
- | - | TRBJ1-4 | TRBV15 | CATSREDRREEKLFF | TGTGCCACCAGCAGAGAGGATAGAAGGGAGGAAAAACTGTTTTTT